The clone carrying this T cell receptor (beta chain) was observed at least ten times. Its cognate antigen is unknown. These data come from a study of early T cells in non-severe SARS-CoV-2 infection. Whole-study context: Chains stayed unpaired after sequencing of bulk RNA from unsorted whole blood. Study outcomes and limitations: Database matching using VDJdb favored anti-spike CD8 responses, with private and CD4 specificities left missing.

Individual cDNA molecules were tagged with unique molecular identifiers. Each CDR3 protein is one row after TCRdb ran MiXCR on the 5' RACE reads. The sample has some 89,000 distinct CDR3 sequences; around 10% are singletons. Here the sequenced sample was whole blood, taken at baseline. The sequence was obtained from an adult who was a healthcare worker with PCR-confirmed SARS-CoV-2 infection or an uninfected control (not recorded which).

CDR3 loop: CASLYTDTQYF. CDR3 coding DNA: TGTGCCAGCCTATACACAGATACGCAGTATTTT. The V gene is TRBV7-9, the J gene TRBJ2-3; D is undetermined. The germline CDR1 and CDR2 sequences are SEHNR and FQNEAQ (reference sequence). The CDR3 sequence is 11 residues long. Trimming pared 8 bases from V and 2 bases from J, leaving 5 bases between.